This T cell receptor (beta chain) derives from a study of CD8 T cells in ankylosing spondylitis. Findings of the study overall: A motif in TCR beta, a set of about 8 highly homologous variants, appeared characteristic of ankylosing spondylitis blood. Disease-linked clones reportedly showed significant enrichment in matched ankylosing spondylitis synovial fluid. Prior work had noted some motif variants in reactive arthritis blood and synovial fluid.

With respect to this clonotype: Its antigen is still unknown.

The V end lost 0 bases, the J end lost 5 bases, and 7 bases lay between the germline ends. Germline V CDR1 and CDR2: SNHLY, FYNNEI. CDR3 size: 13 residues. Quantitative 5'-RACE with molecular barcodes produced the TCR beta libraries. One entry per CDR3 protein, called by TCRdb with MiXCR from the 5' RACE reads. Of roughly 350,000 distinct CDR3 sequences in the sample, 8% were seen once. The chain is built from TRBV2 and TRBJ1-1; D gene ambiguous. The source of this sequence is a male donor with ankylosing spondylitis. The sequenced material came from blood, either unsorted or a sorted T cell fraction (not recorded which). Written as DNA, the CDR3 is TGTGCCAGCAGTGAAGCCTGGGGAACTGAAGCTTTCTTT. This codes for CASSEAWGTEAFF.